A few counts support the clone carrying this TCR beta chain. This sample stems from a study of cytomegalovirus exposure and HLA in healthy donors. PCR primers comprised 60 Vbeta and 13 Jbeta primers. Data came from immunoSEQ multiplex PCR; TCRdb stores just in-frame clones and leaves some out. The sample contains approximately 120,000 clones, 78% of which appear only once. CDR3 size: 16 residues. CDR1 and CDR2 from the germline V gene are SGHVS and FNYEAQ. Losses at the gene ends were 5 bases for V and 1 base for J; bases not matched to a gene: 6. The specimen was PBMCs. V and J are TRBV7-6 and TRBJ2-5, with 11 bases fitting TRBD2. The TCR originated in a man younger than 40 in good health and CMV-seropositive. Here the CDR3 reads CASSLLAGVTQETQYF. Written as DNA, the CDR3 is TGTGCCAGCAGCCTACTAGCGGGAGTAACCCAAGAGACCCAGTACTTC.